These 17 T cell receptor beta chains came from one sample sequenced in a study of tumor-infiltrating lymphocytes in primary liver carcinoma. Unsorted whole blood served as the source of blood RNA, and germline DNA was extracted as well. Total RNA (around 500 ng) served as template for TCR beta cDNA synthesis primed by a constant-region primer. ARM-PCR, slightly modified, supplied the TCR beta libraries through three nested multiplex PCR rounds. Two initial PCR rounds of about 11 cycles each paired TRBV1-TRBV30 forward primers with a C-beta reverse primer. Via MiXCR, TCRdb re-called the multiplex PCR reads, giving one row per CDR3 protein. The sample comprises fewer than 400,000 distinct CDR3 sequences, approximately 58% of which are singletons, and about 18% rests with the top ten. Material: peripheral blood. The receptors stem from a woman in her 30s with primary liver carcinoma and hepatitis B virus infection.

The chain carries TRBV10-3 and TRBJ1-5; D unresolved. This CDR3 is 14 amino acids long. The germline V and J ends were trimmed by 8 bases and 6 bases, with 17 bases remaining between them. Germline V gene lookup returns CDR1 ENHRY and CDR2 SYGVKD. In DNA, the CDR3 is TGTGCCATCGCGCCTGGCGGGGAGGGTCAGCCCCAGCATTTT. Protein sequence: CAIAPGGEGQPQHF.

Points on this clonotype: A much larger clone lies a single base off, so this may be a read error. The chain has TRBV12-3 or TRBV12-4 and TRBJ2-7, with D possibly being TRBD2 (5 bases). The CDR3 has 14 residues. The CDR3 protein is CANSVAGVTYEQYF. The CDR3 coding sequence is TGTGCCAACAGTGTTGCCGGGGTAACCTACGAGCAGTACTTC.

As regards this clonotype: No conserved phenylalanine or tryptophan is present at the end of the CDR3, so a read error is the likely explanation. The chain is built from TRBV12-3 or TRBV12-4 and TRBJ2-5; D gene ambiguous. CDR3 length equals 14 residues. V was clipped by 2 bases and J by 2 bases, with 9 bases between them. CDR3 amino acids: CASSLRWRQETQYS. The CDR3 nucleotides are TGTGCCAGCAGTTTAAGGTGGAGACAAGAGACCCAGTACTCC.

Comments on this clonotype: Since no conserved phenylalanine or tryptophan closes the CDR3, a read error is the likely cause. This chain links TRBV14 with TRBJ1-1; D is possibly TRBD1 (6 bases). Germline values: CDR1 SGHDN, CDR2 FVKESK. The CDR3 length is 14 residues. The germline V and J ends were trimmed by 0 bases and 7 bases, with 12 bases remaining between them. The CDR3 coding sequence is TGTGCCAGCAGCCAAGATCTACAGGGTAGTGAAGCTTTCATT. Translation gives CASSQDLQGSEAFI.

This clonotype was found a few times. This chain connects TRBV7-9 to TRBJ2-7, with 7 nucleotides matching TRBD1. The CDR3 sequence is 14 residues long. In germline, CDR1 is SEHNR, CDR2 FQNEAQ (reference sequence). The V gene end was trimmed by 3 bases and the J gene end by 1 base; junction bases not matched to a gene: 3. The CDR3, as DNA: TGTGCCAGCAGCTTGACAGGGAAATCCTACGAGCAGTACTTC. Encoded protein: CASSLTGKSYEQYF.

As concerns this clonotype: A much more abundant neighbour one base away suggests this may be a read error. This chain connects TRBV6-2 or TRBV6-3 to TRBJ2-7; the D gene is possibly TRBD2 (6 bases). The germline V gene has CDR1 MNHEY and CDR2 SVGEGT. The CDR3 runs to 13 residues. The CDR3 nucleotides read TGTGCCAGCACCCTGACTGTGGACTACAAGCAGTACTTC. The encoded protein is CASTLTVDYKQYF.

The V and J genes are TRBV2 and TRBJ1-1; D may be TRBD1 (5 bases). The CDR3 is 14 residues long. Germline lookup yields CDR1 SNHLY and CDR2 FYNNEI. V was trimmed by 2 bases and J by 4 bases, leaving 11 bases between them. Written as DNA, the CDR3 is TGTGCCAGCAGTGAACAGGGAGGCGTCACTGAAGCTTTCTTT. It specifies CASSEQGGVTEAFF.

This clonotype has a single count. Sequence at one end of the junction differs from germline and may be a read error. The chain recombines TRBV11-3 with TRBJ2-5; TRBD2 aligns across 7 bases. The CDR3 length is 14 residues. The germline V gene has CDR1 SGHNT and CDR2 YENEEA. CDR3 sequence: CASRLHGLGETQYF. The CDR3 DNA reads as TGTGCAAGCAGATTACATGGACTAGGAGAGACCCAGTACTTC.

This clonotype appeared a few times. This chain links TRBV6-5 with TRBJ1-2; D may be TRBD1 (5 bases). Germline V lookup: CDR1 MNHEY, CDR2 SVGAGI. V lost 5 bases to trimming and J lost 2 bases, with 18 bases between them. The CDR3 is 16 amino acids. The CDR3 sequence is CASSLYTSGTNYGYTF. Written as DNA, the CDR3 is TGTGCCAGCAGTCTTTATACCTCAGGGACGAACTATGGCTACACCTTC.

In regard to this clonotype: Without the conserved terminal phenylalanine or tryptophan, this CDR3 likely stems from a read error. No DNA is shown, since the ends of the CDR3 on it are uncertain; the CDR3 is the one TCRdb lists. The chain employs TRBV11-2 and TRBJ2-7. The CDR3 contains 13 residues when both ends are counted. Germline CDR1 is SGHAT and CDR2 is FQNNGV. CDR3 protein: CASSLSYQYELYL.

The chain links TRBV4-1 to TRBJ2-5; no clear D. CDR1 is MGHRA, CDR2 YSYEKL, per germline. Between the trimmed V and J ends, which lost 4 bases and 1 base, there was a span of 7 bases. This CDR3 is built from 13 residues. The CDR3 protein is CASSRCGQETQYF. The CDR3 nucleotides are TGCGCCAGCAGCCGGTGTGGCCAAGAGACCCAGTACTTC.

This chain links TRBV7-8 with TRBJ2-7; 13 bases fit TRBD2. The CDR3 has 14 amino acids. Germline assignment: CDR1 SGHVS and CDR2 FQNEAQ. The J segment lost 6 bases and the V segment lost 5 bases, leaving 4 bases of the junction unmatched. The CDR3: CASSVRLAGGEQYF. DNA of the CDR3: TGTGCCAGCAGCGTCCGACTAGCGGGAGGCGAGCAGTACTTC.

A few counts support this clonotype. V gene TRBV7-9 combines with J gene TRBJ1-1; the D gene is possibly TRBD1 (5 bases). This CDR3 comprises 11 residues. Germline V gene sequence: CDR1 SEHNR, CDR2 FQNEAQ (reference sequence). The ends were cut back, 7 bases at V and 6 bases at J, with 9 bases in the middle. CDR3 sequence: CASTMGAEAFF. In DNA form, the CDR3 reads TGTGCCAGCACTATGGGGGCTGAAGCTTTCTTT.

In the case of this clonotype: Just one base apart from a much larger clone, this may be a read error. The V call is TRBV6-2 or TRBV6-3, the J call TRBJ2-1, with D perhaps matching TRBD1 or TRBD2 (5 bases each). Trimming shortened V by 6 bases and J by 4 bases, and 10 bases separated the two germline ends. Germline V gene sequence: CDR1 MNHEY, CDR2 SVGEGT. The CDR3 has 13 residues. CDR3 region: CASSRDDYNEQFF. CDR3 nucleotides: TGTGCCAGCAGCCGGGACGATTACAATGAGCAGTTCTTC.

This clonotype was observed a handful of times. The genes are TRBV6-1 and TRBJ2-2; no definite D call. Germline V gene lookup returns CDR1 MNHNS and CDR2 SASEGT. Trimming stripped 2 bases from V and 6 bases from J, with 13 bases between. CDR3 length equals 15 residues. CDR3 amino acids: CASSELGTRAGELFF. The CDR3 coding sequence is TGTGCCAGCAGTGAATTGGGTACCCGAGCCGGGGAGCTGTTTTTT.

With respect to this clonotype: At one of its ends the junction is not consistent with the germline gene, which may arise from a read error. This chain joins TRBV11-2 and TRBJ2-2; the D call may be TRBD1 or TRBD2 (6 bases each). This CDR3 has 16 residues. Germline values: CDR1 SGHAT, CDR2 FQNNGV. The CDR3 reads CVSSPRGGTSTGELFF. DNA of the CDR3: TGTGTCAGCAGCCCAAGAGGGGGGACGAGCACCGGGGAGCTGTTTTTT.

A note on this clonotype: At one of its ends the junction is not consistent with the germline gene, which may arise from a read error. The rearrangement joins TRBV6-1 to TRBJ2-7; D possibly matches TRBD1 or TRBD2 (6 bases each). CDR3 length: 15 amino acids. In germline, CDR1 is MNHNS, CDR2 SASEGT. CDR3 sequence reads: CANRDFGTSSYEQYF. In DNA, the CDR3 is TGTGCAAACAGGGACTTCGGGACCTCTTCCTACGAGCAGTATTTC.